This T cell receptor (beta chain) came from a study of OX40 agonist ivuxolimab in advanced cancers. General observations from the study: Among some nonresponders, normalized T-cell clonal expansion was also low.

The table came from immunoSEQ multiplex PCR; TCRdb's copy has only in-frame clones and leaves some out. The sample consists of more than 70,000 clones, 90% to 95% of them appearing once. Remarks on this clone: Its cognate antigen is unknown.

The source is an adult with an advanced solid tumor such as melanoma, head and neck, liver or kidney cancer. This specimen consisted of CD4+ or CD8+ T cells sorted from blood, obtained in a trial of the OX40 agonist ivuxolimab.

The CDR3 DNA reads TGTGCCAGCAGTGAATGGGGAGCGGGAGGATCCTACGAGCAGTACTTC. It is translated as CASSEWGAGGSYEQYF. V is TRBV6-1 and J is TRBJ2-7, with 9 bases matching TRBD2. Trimming cost V 2 bases and J 1 base; bases outside gene matches: 6. The CDR3 spans 16 residues. Per germline, CDR1 MNHNS and CDR2 SASEGT.